The 20 T cell receptor beta chains below come from one sample, sequenced in a study of CD4 T cells in lung cancer. The lung tissue was taken at least 3 cm from the tumor in the same resection. The assay was immunoSEQ multiplex PCR, and TCRdb's table has in-frame clones only and misses some. The sample yields approximately 10,000 clones, around three fifths seen once. The sequenced material came from normal lung tissue taken away from the tumor. These receptors originate from a man aged 60-69 years with non-small cell lung cancer.

The chain links TRBV28 to TRBJ2-1; tentative D call: TRBD1 (5 bases). The CDR3 spans 12 residues. From germline, CDR1 is MDHEN and CDR2 SYDVKM. The V end lost 3 bases, the J end lost 11 bases, and 11 bases lay between the germline ends. The CDR3 nucleotides are TGTGCCAGCAGTTTGGGGCCGAGGAAGCAGTTCTTC. This gives the protein CASSLGPRKQFF.

This clone was found once. The chain joins TRBV27 to TRBJ2-7; 14 positions agree with TRBD2. Looked up from germline, CDR1 is MNHEY and CDR2 is SMNVEV (reference sequence). Trimming at V came to 6 bases and at J to 7 bases, leaving 8 bases not matched to a gene. This CDR3 contains 15 residues. CDR3 region: CASRPRLAGGVEQYF. CDR3 nucleotide sequence: TGTGCCAGCAGGCCCAGACTAGCGGGAGGGGTAGAGCAGTACTTC.

The gene calls are TRBV19 and TRBJ1-2; TRBD1 agrees at 7 bases. The germline V gene has CDR1 LNHDA and CDR2 SQIVND (reference sequence). Trimming removed 5 bases from V and 7 bases from J; junction bases left unmatched: 10. The CDR3 length is 14 residues. The CDR3 protein is CASSPQGGQSGYTF. In DNA form, the CDR3 reads TGTGCCAGTAGTCCCCAGGGGGGACAGAGTGGCTACACCTTC.

The chain is built from TRBV5-1 and TRBJ2-5; 7 positions match TRBD2. The CDR3 has 17 amino acids. Trimming at V came to 2 bases and at J to 3 bases, leaving 13 bases not matched to a gene. Germline V gene sequence: CDR1 SGHRS, CDR2 YFSETQ. The CDR3 sequence: CASSFGVAGLSEETQYF. The CDR3 coding sequence is TGCGCCAGCAGCTTTGGGGTAGCGGGCCTATCAGAAGAGACCCAGTACTTC.

The rearrangement joins TRBV28 to TRBJ1-2; D perhaps matches TRBD1 (6 bases). Germline-derived CDR1 and CDR2 are MDHEN and SYDVKM. Trimming removed 5 bases from V and 4 bases from J, with 23 bases in between. This CDR3 contains 17 residues. In nucleotides, the CDR3 is TGTGCCAGCAGTCTGGGGACGATGACAGGCGAAACCTATGGCTACACCTTC. This encodes CASSLGTMTGETYGYTF.

The chain uses TRBV29-1 and TRBJ1-4; 9 positions match TRBD1. CDR1 and CDR2 (germline): SQVTM, ANQGSEA. There are 12 residues in the CDR3. J was trimmed by 7 bases and V by 7 bases; bases with no gene match: 4. The CDR3, as DNA: TGCAGCGGGAGGACAGGGGCTGAAAAACTGTTTTTT. Translation gives CSGRTGAEKLFF.

V gene TRBV30 combines with J gene TRBJ1-2, with 8 bases fitting TRBD1. In germline, CDR1 is GTSNPN, CDR2 SVGIG (reference sequence). Trimming removed 5 bases from V and 4 bases from J; junction bases left unmatched: 9. CDR3 length: 14 amino acids. In DNA form, the CDR3 reads TGTGCCTGGGGACCGACAGGGGTTAGCTATGGCTACACCTTC. This encodes CAWGPTGVSYGYTF.

This clone came up once. This chain links TRBV14 with TRBJ2-5; TRBD2 agrees at 10 bases. V trimming: 4 bases; J trimming: 5 bases; junction bases outside the gene matches: 4. Per germline, CDR1 SGHDN and CDR2 FVKESK. The CDR3 is 14 amino acids. This chain's CDR3 is CASSRAGGRETQYF. The CDR3 DNA reads TGTGCCAGCAGCCGAGCGGGAGGGCGGGAGACCCAGTACTTC.

This clone is classed as medium-sized. Other DNA sequences in the sample encode the same CDR3. The chain carries TRBV10-2 and TRBJ2-3; the D gene is possibly TRBD2 (6 bases). Germline assignment: CDR1 WSHSY and CDR2 SAAADI. Trimming cost V 2 bases and J 6 bases, with 12 bases left between them. The CDR3 runs 14 residues. In DNA, the CDR3 is TGCGCCAGCAGTGAGGATAGCGGTCGGGATACGCAGTATTTT. Amino acid sequence: CASSEDSGRDTQYF.

The gene calls are TRBV6-4 and TRBJ2-1; 9 bases are shared with TRBD2. Germline V gene sequence: CDR1 MRHNA, CDR2 SNTAGT. Trimming cost V 4 bases and J 8 bases; bases outside gene matches: 9. CDR3 length: 15 amino acids. CDR3 region: CASSVGSGRMYEQFF. In DNA form, the CDR3 reads TGTGCCAGCAGTGTTGGTAGCGGGAGAATGTATGAGCAGTTCTTC.

The gene calls are TRBV5-6 and TRBJ2-3, with 9 bases that match TRBD2. The CDR3 loop spans 16 amino acids. Trimming at V came to 4 bases and at J to 14 bases, leaving 20 bases not matched to a gene. From germline, CDR1 is SGHDT and CDR2 YYEEEE. Here the CDR3 reads CASSPRTSAPARMLYF. In nucleotides, the CDR3 is TGTGCCAGCAGCCCAAGGACTAGCGCCCCGGCACGAATGTTGTATTTT.

The chain combines TRBV7-3 with TRBJ2-7, with D possibly matching TRBD2 (6 bases). V was shortened by 2 bases and J by 8 bases, with 7 bases between the two germline ends. The CDR3 runs 11 residues. CDR1 SGHTA and CDR2 FQGTGA come from the germline V gene. The CDR3 DNA sequence: TGTGCCAGCAGCTTAGGGGGGAAGCAGTACGTC. Protein sequence: CASSLGGKQYV.

The genes are TRBV19 and TRBJ1-2; D not certain. The CDR3 spans 11 residues. With 9 bases removed from V and 3 bases from J, the gap between germline ends came to 8 bases. Looked up from germline, CDR1 is LNHDA and CDR2 is SQIVND (reference sequence). The CDR3 DNA is TGTGCCAGCACATACGACTATGGCTACACCTTC. Its translation is CASTYDYGYTF.

V is TRBV5-6 and J is TRBJ1-4; D remains ambiguous. The CDR3 loop spans 14 amino acids. Germline V gene lookup returns CDR1 SGHDT and CDR2 YYEEEE. V was cut by 5 bases and J by 5 bases, with 13 bases left in between. The CDR3 sequence: CASSLQEPNEKLFF. CDR3 coding DNA: TGTGCCAGCAGTCTTCAGGAACCCAATGAAAAACTGTTTTTT.

V usage is TRBV6-1 and J usage is TRBJ2-7, with D possibly TRBD2 on 5 matching bases. Germline V lookup: CDR1 MNHNS, CDR2 SASEGT. The CDR3 extends over 17 amino acids. V lost 3 bases and J lost 6, with 24 bases in between. As DNA, the CDR3 is TGTGCCAGCAGTGAGATAAGCGGAAACCTTGGGTGGAGCGAGCAGTACTTC. Amino acid sequence: CASSEISGNLGWSEQYF.

This chain joins TRBV6-1 and TRBJ1-5; 12 bases match TRBD1. This CDR3 has 18 residues. Germline assignment: CDR1 MNHNS and CDR2 SASEGT. V dropped 4 bases and J dropped 1; count of bases not matched to a gene: 8. The CDR3 sequence: CASSAGTGGARSNQPQHF. Written as DNA, the CDR3 is TGTGCCAGCAGTGCGGGGACAGGGGGCGCGAGGAGCAATCAGCCCCAGCATTTT.

The gene calls are TRBV7-3 and TRBJ1-2, with 7 positions matching TRBD1. Germline V CDR1 and CDR2: SGHTA, FQGTGA. The CDR3 loop spans 15 amino acids. The V and J ends lost 5 bases and 8 bases, in that order; junction bases with no gene match: 14. CDR3 amino acids: CASSPGKTGLGGYTF. In DNA, the CDR3 is TGTGCCAGCAGCCCCGGAAAGACAGGGTTAGGGGGCTACACCTTC.

The rearrangement links TRBV19 to TRBJ1-5, with 9 bases matching TRBD1. CDR1 LNHDA and CDR2 SQIVND come from the germline V gene (reference sequence). V gave up 5 bases and J gave up 3 bases; unmatched junction bases: 8. This CDR3 comprises 16 residues. This CDR3 reads CASSPRDRASNQPQHF. CDR3 DNA sequence: TGTGCCAGTAGTCCCCGGGACAGGGCCTCCAATCAGCCCCAGCATTTT.

The chain links TRBV7-2 to TRBJ2-3; TRBD2 might be the D (6 bases). Germline CDR1 SGHTA, CDR2 FQGNSA. CDR3 length: 17 amino acids. V was pared by 5 bases and J by 9 bases, with 27 bases between. CDR3 sequence (DNA): TGTGCCAGCAGCCCGACCGCCTTAGCGGACCGCACAAGGACGCAGTATTTT. Protein: CASSPTALADRTRTQYF.

V is TRBV5-6 and J is TRBJ1-1; 7 positions agree with TRBD1. Germline values: CDR1 SGHDT, CDR2 YYEEEE. Trimming removed 6 bases from V and 4 bases from J; junction bases left unmatched: 9. This CDR3 is 14 amino acids long. CDR3 sequence: CASTRQGGSTEAFF. CDR3 in DNA: TGTGCCAGCACACGACAGGGTGGGAGCACTGAAGCTTTCTTT.